Only one count was recorded for the clone carrying this TCR beta chain. These data belong to a study of cytomegalovirus exposure and HLA in healthy donors. Profiled with immunoSEQ multiplex PCR; TCRdb holds only in-frame clones, not every one. The sample includes about 65,000 clones, about 90% of them seen just once. Material: PBMCs. The receptor was isolated from a woman between 18 and 30 years old in good health and CMV-seronegative.

The CDR3 protein is CATAGDTDTQYF. The CDR3 coding sequence is TGTGCCACCGCCGGAGATACAGATACGCAGTATTTT. The rearrangement links TRBV6-1 to TRBJ2-3, with D uncertain. Trimming shortened V by 10 bases and J by 3 bases, and 11 bases separated the two germline ends. Germline-derived CDR1 and CDR2 are MNHNS and SASEGT. The CDR3 runs to 12 residues.